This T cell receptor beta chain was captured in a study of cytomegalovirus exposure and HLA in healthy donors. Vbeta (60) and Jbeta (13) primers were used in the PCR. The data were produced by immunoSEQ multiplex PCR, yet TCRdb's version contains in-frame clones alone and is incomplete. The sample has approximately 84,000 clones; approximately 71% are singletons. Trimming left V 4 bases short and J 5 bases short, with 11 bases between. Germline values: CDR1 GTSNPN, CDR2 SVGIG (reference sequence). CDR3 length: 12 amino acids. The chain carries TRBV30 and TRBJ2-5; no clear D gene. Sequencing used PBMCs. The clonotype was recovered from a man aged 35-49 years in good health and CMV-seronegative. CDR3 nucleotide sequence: TGTGCCTGGACGCGCGGCACGGAGACCCAGTACTTC. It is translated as CAWTRGTETQYF.